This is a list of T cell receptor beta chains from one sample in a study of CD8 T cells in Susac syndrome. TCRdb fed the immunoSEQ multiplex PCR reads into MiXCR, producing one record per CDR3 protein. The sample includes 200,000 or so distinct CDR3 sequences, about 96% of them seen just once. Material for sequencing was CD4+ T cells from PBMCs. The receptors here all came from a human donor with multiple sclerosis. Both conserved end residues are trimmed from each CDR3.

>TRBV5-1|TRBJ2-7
ASSLVGQPSSYEQY
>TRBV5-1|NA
ASSLGSSGGSEQY
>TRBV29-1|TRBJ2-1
SVERSRGNEQF
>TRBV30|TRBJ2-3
ASGSDTQY
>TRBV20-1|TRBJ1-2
SALPLYGAYGYT
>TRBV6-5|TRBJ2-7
ASRPSGLSSYEQY
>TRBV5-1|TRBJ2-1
ATRPEQGYYNEQF
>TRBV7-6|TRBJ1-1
ASSPSANLNTEAF
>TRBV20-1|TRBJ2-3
SAVRGGSTDTQY
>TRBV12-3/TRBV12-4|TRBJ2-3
ASTPGAAVDTQY
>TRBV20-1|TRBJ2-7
SASDSHYEQY
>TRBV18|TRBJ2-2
ASSSLGNTGELF
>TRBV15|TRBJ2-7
ATSRGTGYEQY
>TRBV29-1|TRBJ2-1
SIEVRDRGPNEQF
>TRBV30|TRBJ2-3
ACASGSGNTQY
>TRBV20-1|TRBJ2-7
SARTGPALYEQY
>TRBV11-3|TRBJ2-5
ASGSGETQY
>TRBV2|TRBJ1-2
ASSVTGVDGYT
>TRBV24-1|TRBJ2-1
ATSALGLEDNEQF
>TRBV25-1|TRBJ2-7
ASSESASYSGEQY
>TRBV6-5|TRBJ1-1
ASRTPGTEAF
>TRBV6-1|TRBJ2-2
ASSGASANTGELF
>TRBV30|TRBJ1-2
AWSIQSGVGYT
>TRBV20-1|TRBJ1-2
SARDAGGEGGYT
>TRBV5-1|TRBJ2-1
ASSLMVAAGHEQF
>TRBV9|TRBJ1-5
ASSPGEAWQPQH
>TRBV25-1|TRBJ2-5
ASSDHTRGQETQY
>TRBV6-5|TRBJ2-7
ASSWDQRSYEQY
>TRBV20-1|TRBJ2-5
SARPPGLAPETQY
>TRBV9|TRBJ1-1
ASSSNVNTEAF
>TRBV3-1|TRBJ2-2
ASSTAALNTGELF
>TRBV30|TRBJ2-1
AWSPGVAGFSSYNEQF
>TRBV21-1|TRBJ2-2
ASSIVSGELF
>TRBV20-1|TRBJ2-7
SARNGPEQY